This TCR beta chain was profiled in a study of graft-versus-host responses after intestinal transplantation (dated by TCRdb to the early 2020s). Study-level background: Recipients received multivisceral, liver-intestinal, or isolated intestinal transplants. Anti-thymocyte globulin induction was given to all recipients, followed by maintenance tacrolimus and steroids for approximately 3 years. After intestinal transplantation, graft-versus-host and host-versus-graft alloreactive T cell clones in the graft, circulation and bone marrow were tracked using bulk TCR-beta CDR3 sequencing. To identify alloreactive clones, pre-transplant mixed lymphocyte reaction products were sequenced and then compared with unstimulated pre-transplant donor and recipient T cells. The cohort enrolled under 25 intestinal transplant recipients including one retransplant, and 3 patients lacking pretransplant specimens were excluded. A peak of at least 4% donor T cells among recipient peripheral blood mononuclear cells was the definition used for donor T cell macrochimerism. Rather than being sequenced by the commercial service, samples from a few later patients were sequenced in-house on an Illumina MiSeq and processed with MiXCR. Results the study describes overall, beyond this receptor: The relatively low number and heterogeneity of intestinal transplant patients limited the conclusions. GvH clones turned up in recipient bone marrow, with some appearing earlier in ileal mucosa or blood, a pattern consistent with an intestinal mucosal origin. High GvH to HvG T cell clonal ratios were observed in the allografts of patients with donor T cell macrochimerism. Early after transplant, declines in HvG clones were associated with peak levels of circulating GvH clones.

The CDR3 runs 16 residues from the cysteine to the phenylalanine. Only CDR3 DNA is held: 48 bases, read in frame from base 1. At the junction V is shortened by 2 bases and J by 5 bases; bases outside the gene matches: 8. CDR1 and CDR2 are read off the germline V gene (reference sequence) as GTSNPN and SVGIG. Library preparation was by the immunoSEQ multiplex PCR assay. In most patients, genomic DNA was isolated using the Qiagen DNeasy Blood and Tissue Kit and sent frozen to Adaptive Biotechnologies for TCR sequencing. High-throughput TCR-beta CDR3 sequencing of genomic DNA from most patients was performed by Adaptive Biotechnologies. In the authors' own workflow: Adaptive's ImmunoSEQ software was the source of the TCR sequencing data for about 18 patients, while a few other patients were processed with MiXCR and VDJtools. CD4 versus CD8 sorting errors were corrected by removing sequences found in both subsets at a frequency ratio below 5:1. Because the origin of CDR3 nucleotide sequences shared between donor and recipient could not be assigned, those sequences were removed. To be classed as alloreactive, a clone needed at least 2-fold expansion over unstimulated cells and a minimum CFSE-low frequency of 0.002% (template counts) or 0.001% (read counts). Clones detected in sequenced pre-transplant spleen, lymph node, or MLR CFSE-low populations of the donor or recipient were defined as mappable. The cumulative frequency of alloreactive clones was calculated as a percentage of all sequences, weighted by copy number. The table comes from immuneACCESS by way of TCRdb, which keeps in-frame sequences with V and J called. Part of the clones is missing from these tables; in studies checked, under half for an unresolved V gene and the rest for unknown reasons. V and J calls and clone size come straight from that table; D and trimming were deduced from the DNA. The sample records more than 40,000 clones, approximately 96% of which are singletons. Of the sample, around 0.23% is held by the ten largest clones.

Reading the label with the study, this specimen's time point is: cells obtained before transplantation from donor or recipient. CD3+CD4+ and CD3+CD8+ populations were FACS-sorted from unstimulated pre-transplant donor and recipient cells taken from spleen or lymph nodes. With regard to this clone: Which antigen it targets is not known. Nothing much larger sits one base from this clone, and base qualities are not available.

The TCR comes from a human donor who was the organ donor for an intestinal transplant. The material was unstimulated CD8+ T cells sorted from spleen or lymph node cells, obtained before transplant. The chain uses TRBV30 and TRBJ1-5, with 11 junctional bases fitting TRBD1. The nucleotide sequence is TGTGCCTGGAGTCCGGGGACAGGGGGTTTTTATCAGCCCCAGCATTTT. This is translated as CAWSPGTGGFYQPQHF.